This T cell receptor (beta chain) came from a study of cytomegalovirus exposure and HLA in healthy donors. Study-wide findings and caveats: CMV serostatus was the only recorded immune exposure for donors.

As concerns this clone: Its antigen remains unidentified.

Per germline, CDR1 SGHVS and CDR2 FNYEAQ. The ends lost 1 base at V and 0 bases at J; junction bases unmatched: 5. The CDR3 totals 16 residues. The PCR contained 60 Vbeta and 13 Jbeta primers. In the source study's methods: In a later analysis, of about 80 million unique beta chains, around 11 million appeared in at least two donors. Measured with immunoSEQ multiplex PCR; TCRdb has only the in-frame clones, and not every one. The D gene and trimming were derived from the DNA, and the V and J assignments and clone size from that table. The sample carries fewer than 200,000 clones, approximately 84% recorded once.

The sample comprised PBMCs. The sequence came from a woman in her forties or fifties in good health and CMV-seropositive. This chain links TRBV7-6 with TRBJ1-1, with 7 bases identical to TRBD1. For the CDR3, the DNA is TGTGCCAGCAGCTTAGTCATACAGGGGATGAACACTGAAGCTTTCTTT. It is translated as CASSLVIQGMNTEAFF.